A single sample is the source of the 13 T cell receptor beta chains below, sequenced in a study of Siglec-9 on CD8 T cells in melanoma. The data were produced by immunoSEQ multiplex PCR, yet TCRdb's version contains in-frame clones alone and is incomplete. The sample holds 25,000 to 30,000 clones; around three quarters are singletons and the top ten take 5.5% to 7.5%. The sequencing sample was made of Siglec-9- CD8+ T cells sorted from blood. The source is a human donor in good health.

This clone was seen only a few times. This sequence joins TRBV19 and TRBJ2-2; D not certain. The V end lost 5 bases, the J end lost 4 bases, and 5 bases lay between the germline ends. This CDR3 has 12 residues. The germline CDR1 and CDR2 sequences are LNHDA and SQIVND (reference sequence). The CDR3 sequence: CASSPRTGELFF. The CDR3 DNA is TGTGCCAGTAGTCCACGCACCGGGGAGCTGTTTTTT.

The CDR3 region has the DNA TGTGCCAGCAGCTCAAGCGTGGATGAGCAGTTCTTC. It is translated as CASSSSVDEQFF. The chain links TRBV13 to TRBJ2-1; D uncertain. The CDR3 contains 12 residues. V lost 4 bases and J 8 bases, leaving 9 bases between the germline ends. Germline V gene sequence: CDR1 PRHDT, CDR2 FYEKMQ (reference sequence).

The chain links TRBV19 to TRBJ1-1; D gene uncertain. Trimming removed 3 bases at V and 2 bases at J, with 7 bases between. The CDR3 covers 13 residues. Germline CDR1 is LNHDA and CDR2 is SQIVND (reference sequence). In nucleotides, the CDR3 is TGTGCCAGTAGTATCAGCGGAAACACTGAAGCTTTCTTT. This translates into CASSISGNTEAFF.

This chain joins TRBV5-4 and TRBJ1-1, with D possibly TRBD1 on 6 matching bases. Germline values: CDR1 SGHNT, CDR2 YYREEE (reference sequence). This CDR3 is built from 16 residues. The ends were cut back, 4 bases at V and 4 bases at J, with 20 bases in the middle. The CDR3 region has the DNA TGTGCCAGCAGCCCTAACGTGGGGGGCGGCGGCACTGAAGCTTTCTTT. This translates into CASSPNVGGGGTEAFF.

V is TRBV9 and J is TRBJ2-3; tentatively, D is TRBD2 (6 bases). Per the germline V gene, CDR1 is SGDLS and CDR2 is YYNGEE. This CDR3 contains 15 residues. V lost 0 bases and J lost 2, with 10 bases in between. The CDR3 region has the DNA TGTGCCAGCAGCGTAGCCGGACTACTCACAGATACGCAGTATTTT. Amino acid sequence: CASSVAGLLTDTQYF.

This sequence joins TRBV27 and TRBJ2-4; no reliable D call. The V end lost 2 bases, the J end lost 2 bases, and 10 bases lay between the germline ends. This CDR3 has 15 residues. The V gene's germline CDR1 is MNHEY and CDR2 SMNVEV (reference sequence). The CDR3 coding sequence is TGTGCCAGCAGTTTAGGGGTTGGTACCAAAAACATTCAGTACTTC. The encoded protein is CASSLGVGTKNIQYF.

The chain combines TRBV9 with TRBJ1-3; D gene ambiguous. The CDR3 contains 15 residues. V shed 0 bases and J shed 0 bases, with 7 bases lying between them. Germline V gene data show CDR1 as SGDLS and CDR2 as YYNGEE. For the CDR3, the DNA is TGTGCCAGCAGCGTAGCAGGCAGCTCTGGAAACACCATATATTTT. Translation: CASSVAGSSGNTIYF. The full variable domain, with the rest looked up from reference TRBV9 and TRBJ1-3, is DSGVTQTPKHLITATGQRVTLRCSPRSGDLSVYWYQQSLDQGLQFLIQYYNGEERAKGNILERFSAQQFPDLHSELNLSSLELGDSALYFCASSVAGSSGNTIYFGEGSWLTVV.

The rearrangement uses TRBV7-9 and TRBJ2-1, with 7 nucleotides matching TRBD1. Germline CDR1 reads SEHNR; CDR2 reads FQNEAQ (reference sequence). The CDR3 has 18 amino acids. Trimming cost V 5 bases and J 3 bases; bases outside gene matches: 16. In DNA form, the CDR3 reads TGTGCCAGCAGCCAAACCCCCAGGACAGGTTTCTTCTACAATGAGCAGTTCTTC. This codes for CASSQTPRTGFFYNEQFF. Full variable domain (rest looked up from reference TRBV7-9 and TRBJ2-1): DTGVSQNPRHKITKRGQNVTFRCDPISEHNRLYWYRQTLGQGPEFLTYFQNEAQLEKSRLLSDRFSAERPKGSFSTLEIQRTEQGDSAMYLCASSQTPRTGFFYNEQFFGPGTRLTVL.

This rearrangement joins TRBV11-2 to TRBJ1-4; 8 bases agree with TRBD1. Germline V gene sequence: CDR1 SGHAT, CDR2 FQNNGV. Losses at the gene ends were 6 bases for V and 5 bases for J; bases not matched to a gene: 17. The CDR3 loop spans 18 amino acids. CDR3 region: CASSLGPGGVGTNEKLFF. CDR3 DNA: TGTGCCAGCAGTTTGGGTCCAGGGGGCGTAGGAACAAATGAAAAACTGTTTTTT.

V is TRBV9 and J is TRBJ1-2, with 8 nucleotides matching TRBD1. This CDR3 comprises 15 residues. Losses at the gene ends were 7 bases for V and 3 bases for J; bases not matched to a gene: 11. The germline V gene has CDR1 SGDLS and CDR2 YYNGEE. DNA for the CDR3: TGTGCCAGCGCGATCGGGGGGACAGGACACTATGGCTACACCTTC. Amino acids: CASAIGGTGHYGYTF.

V gene TRBV12-1 combines with J gene TRBJ1-2; the D segment call TRBD1 is taken from the table without a DNA check. TRBV12-1 is a listed pseudogene. This CDR3 spans 15 amino acids. The CDR3 protein is CASKNRTPEDYGYTF. The CDR3 coding sequence is TGTGCCAGTAAGAATAGGACACCTGAGGACTATGGCTACACCTTC.

The rearrangement links TRBV6-5 to TRBJ2-1, with 10 bases identical to TRBD1. The germline gives CDR1 MNHEY, CDR2 SVGAGI. The CDR3 contains 15 residues. J gave up 7 bases and V 5 bases, and 8 bases lay outside the gene matches. The CDR3 region has the DNA TGTGCCAGCAGTCCGACAGGGGGCGCGGGAAATGAGCAGTTCTTC. It encodes CASSPTGGAGNEQFF.

The chain is built from TRBV30 and TRBJ2-1, with 9 bases that match TRBD2. Germline V lookup: CDR1 GTSNPN, CDR2 SVGIG (reference sequence). The junction had 9 bases not matched to a gene; V was cut back by 4 bases and J by 2 bases. The CDR3 has 16 amino acids. Here the CDR3 DNA reads TGTGCCTGGAATAGCGGGAGTACGTTCACCTACAATGAGCAGTTCTTC. Protein: CAWNSGSTFTYNEQFF.